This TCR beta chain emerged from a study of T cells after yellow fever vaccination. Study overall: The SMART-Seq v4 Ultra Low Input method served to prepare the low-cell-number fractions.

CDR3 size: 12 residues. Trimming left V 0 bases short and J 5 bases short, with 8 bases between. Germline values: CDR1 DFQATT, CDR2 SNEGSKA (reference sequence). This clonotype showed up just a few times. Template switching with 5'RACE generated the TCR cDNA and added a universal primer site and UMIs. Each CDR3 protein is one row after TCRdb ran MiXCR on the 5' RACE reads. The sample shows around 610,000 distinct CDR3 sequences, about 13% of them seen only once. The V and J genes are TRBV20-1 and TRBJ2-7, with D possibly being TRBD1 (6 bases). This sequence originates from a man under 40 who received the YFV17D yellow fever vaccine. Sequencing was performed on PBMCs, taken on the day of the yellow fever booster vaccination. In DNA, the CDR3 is TGCAGTGCTAGAGACAGGGGCGACGAGCAGTACTTC. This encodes CSARDRGDEQYF.